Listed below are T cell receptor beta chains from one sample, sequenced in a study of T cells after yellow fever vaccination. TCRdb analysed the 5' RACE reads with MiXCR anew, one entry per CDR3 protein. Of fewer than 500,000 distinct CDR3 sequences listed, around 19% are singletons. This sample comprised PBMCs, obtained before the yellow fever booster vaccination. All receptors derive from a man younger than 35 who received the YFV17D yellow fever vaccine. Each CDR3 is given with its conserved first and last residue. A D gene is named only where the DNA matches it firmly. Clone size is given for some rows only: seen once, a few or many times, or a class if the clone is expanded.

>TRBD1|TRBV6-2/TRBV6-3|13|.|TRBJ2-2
TGTGCCAGCATCTACAGGGGTGGCGGGGAGCTGTTTTTT
CASIYRGGGELFF
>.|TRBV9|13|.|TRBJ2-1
TGTGCCAGCAGCGGCGACAGCTACAATGAGCAGTTCTTC
CASSGDSYNEQFF
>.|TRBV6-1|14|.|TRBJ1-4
TGTGCCAGCAGTGAAGTCTCAACTAATGAAAAACTGTTTTTT
CASSEVSTNEKLFF
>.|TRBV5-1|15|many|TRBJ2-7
TGCGCCAGCAGCTTGGAGGGGGTAGAGGGCCACGAGCAGTACTTC
CASSLEGVEGHEQYF
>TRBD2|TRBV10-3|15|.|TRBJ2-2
TGTGCCATCAAGGAGCTAGCGGGGGACACCGGGGAGCTGTTTTTT
CAIKELAGDTGELFF
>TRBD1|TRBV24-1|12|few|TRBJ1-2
TGTGCCACCAGTGAACGACAGGGTGACTACACCTTC
CATSERQGDYTF
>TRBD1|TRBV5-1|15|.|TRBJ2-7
TGCGCCAGCAGCTTGACCGGGACAGGGGATTACGAGCAGTACTTC
CASSLTGTGDYEQYF
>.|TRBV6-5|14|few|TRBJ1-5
TGTGCCAGCAGTTATTCAGGGATGGGTCAGCCCCAGCATTTT
CASSYSGMGQPQHF
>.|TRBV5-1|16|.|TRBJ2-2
TGCGCCAGCAGCTTGGGAGGGACGGGGAACACCGGGGAGCTGTTTTTT
CASSLGGTGNTGELFF
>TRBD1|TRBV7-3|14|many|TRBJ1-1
TGTGCCAGCAGCTTACAGGGGGCGAGCACTGAAGCTTTCTTT
CASSLQGASTEAFF
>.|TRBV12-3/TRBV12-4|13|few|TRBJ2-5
TGTGCCAGCAGTTGGGGGGGGCAGGGGACCCAGTACTTC
CASSWGGQGTQYF